This T cell receptor beta chain was identified during a study of siplizumab effects on memory and regulatory T cells. Points on this clone: Its matching antigen is unknown. The junction shows a germline mismatch at one end, possibly a read error.

Germline CDR1 is SSHAT and CDR2 is FNYEAQ (reference sequence). This CDR3 is built from 16 residues. Assay used: immunoSEQ multiplex PCR; TCRdb lists only in-frame clones, some missing. The table records 100,000 or so clones, about 94% of them present only once. Study-level findings and limits: The authors could not assign a naive or memory phenotype to roughly 75-95% of proliferating CD4+ or CD8+ clones.

J is TRBJ2-5 and V is TRBV7-7; 12 positions agree with TRBD2. The TCR originated in a human donor in good health. The specimen was non-Treg CD4+ T cells sorted from blood. The CDR3 nucleotides read TGTGCTAGCAGCACCGGACTAGCGGGAAGACAAGAGGCCCAGTACTTC. This gives the protein CASSTGLAGRQEAQYF.